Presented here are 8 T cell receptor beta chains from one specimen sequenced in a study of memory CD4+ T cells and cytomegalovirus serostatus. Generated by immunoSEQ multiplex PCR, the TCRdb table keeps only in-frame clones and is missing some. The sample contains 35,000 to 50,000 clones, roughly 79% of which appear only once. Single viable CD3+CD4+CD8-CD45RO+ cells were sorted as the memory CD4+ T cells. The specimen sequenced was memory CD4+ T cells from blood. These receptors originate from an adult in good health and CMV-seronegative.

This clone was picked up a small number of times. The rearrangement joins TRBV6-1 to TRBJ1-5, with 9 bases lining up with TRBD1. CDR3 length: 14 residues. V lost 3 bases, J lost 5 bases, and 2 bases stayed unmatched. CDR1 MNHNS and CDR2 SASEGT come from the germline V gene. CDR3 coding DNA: TGTGCCAGCAGTGATTGGGACAGGGATCAGCCCCAGCATTTT. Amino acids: CASSDWDRDQPQHF.

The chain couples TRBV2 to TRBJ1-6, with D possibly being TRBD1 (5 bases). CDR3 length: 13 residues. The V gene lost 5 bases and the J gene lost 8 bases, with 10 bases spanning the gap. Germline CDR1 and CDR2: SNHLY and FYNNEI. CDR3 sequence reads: CASSMTEDSPLHF. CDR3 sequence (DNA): TGTGCCAGCAGTATGACAGAAGATTCACCCCTCCACTTT.

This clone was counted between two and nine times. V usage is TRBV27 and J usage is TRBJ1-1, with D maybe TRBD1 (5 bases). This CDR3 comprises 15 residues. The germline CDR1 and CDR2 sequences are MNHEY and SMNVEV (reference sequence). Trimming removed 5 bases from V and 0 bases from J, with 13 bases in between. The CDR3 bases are TGTGCCAGCAGTCTTTCCGGGACGGTGAACACTGAAGCTTTCTTT. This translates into CASSLSGTVNTEAFF.

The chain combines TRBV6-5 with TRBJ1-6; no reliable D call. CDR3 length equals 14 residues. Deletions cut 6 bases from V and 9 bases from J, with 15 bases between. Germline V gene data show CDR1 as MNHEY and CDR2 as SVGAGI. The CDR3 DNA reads TGTGCCAGCAGCCGTAGCTTCGAGGGTTCACCCCTCCACTTT. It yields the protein CASSRSFEGSPLHF.

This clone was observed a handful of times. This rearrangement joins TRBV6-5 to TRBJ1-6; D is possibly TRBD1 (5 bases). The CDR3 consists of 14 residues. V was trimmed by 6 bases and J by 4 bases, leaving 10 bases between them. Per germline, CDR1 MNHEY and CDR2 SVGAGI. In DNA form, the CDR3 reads TGTGCCAGCAGCCAGGGAATATATAATTCACCCCTCCACTTT. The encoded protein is CASSQGIYNSPLHF.

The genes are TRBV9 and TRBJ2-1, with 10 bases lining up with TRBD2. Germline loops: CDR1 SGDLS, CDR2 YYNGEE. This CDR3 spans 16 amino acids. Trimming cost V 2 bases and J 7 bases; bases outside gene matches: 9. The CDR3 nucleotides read TGTGCCAGCAGCGTCCAAAGCGGGGGGGCAATTAATGAGCAGTTCTTC. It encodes CASSVQSGGAINEQFF.

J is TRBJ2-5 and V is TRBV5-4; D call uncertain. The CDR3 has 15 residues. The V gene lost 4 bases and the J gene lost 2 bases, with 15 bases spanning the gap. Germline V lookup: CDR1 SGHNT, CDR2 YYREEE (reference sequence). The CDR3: CASSPTPDKQETQYF. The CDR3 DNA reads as TGTGCCAGCAGCCCCACTCCCGACAAACAAGAGACCCAGTACTTC.

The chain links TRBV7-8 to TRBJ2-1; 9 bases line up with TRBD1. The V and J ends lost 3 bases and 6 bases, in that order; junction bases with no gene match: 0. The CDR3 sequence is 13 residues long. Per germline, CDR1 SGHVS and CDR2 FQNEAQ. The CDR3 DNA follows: TGTGCCAGCAGCTTGGACAGGGGCAATGAGCAGTTCTTC. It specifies CASSLDRGNEQFF.